The source of this TCR beta chain is a study of T cells in Graves' hyperthyroidism and ophthalmopathy. Findings of the study overall: Ophthalmopathy, which appeared later, was predicted by the model a median approximately 6.7 months before onset. Most expanded thyroid clonotypes above 0.001 also appeared in blood.

From RNA transcripts, TCR beta CDR3 regions were amplified. The HTBI primer set drove a first-round RT-PCR of the TCR CDR3. A single record per CDR3 protein comes from TCRdb applying MiXCR to the multiplex PCR reads. Among approximately 570,000 distinct CDR3 sequences listed, just under 20% were seen once. CDR1 is MDHEN and CDR2 is SYDVKM in the germline V gene. The CDR3 is 13 residues long. V lost 3 bases and J 1 base, leaving 6 bases between the germline ends. This clonotype was counted ten times or more. The antigen is unknown. This TCR derives from a man aged 40-49 years with Graves' ophthalmopathy. The genes are TRBV28 and TRBJ1-1; D unresolved. Input material: blood. DNA for the CDR3: TGTGCCAGCAGTTTCGTACAGAACACTGAAGCTTTCTTT. This codes for CASSFVQNTEAFF.